The 30 T cell receptor beta chains reported below all come from one sample, sequenced in a study of CD4 T cells in relation to SARS-CoV-2 and coronaviruses. Clones were sequenced by immunoSEQ multiplex PCR, and TCRdb holds only the in-frame ones, with some missing. The profile covers under 20,000 clones, with 70% to 75% appearing a single time and 30% taken by the ten largest. What these receptors recognize is not known. The unexposed donors gave CD4+ T cells in 2011-2018, prior to COVID-19. After about ten days of culture, CD4+ T cells were isolated. Material for sequencing was CD4+ T cells from PBMCs, cultured in vitro. These receptors were obtained from a human donor in good health.

This clone was seen a handful of times. This sequence joins TRBV10-2 and TRBJ2-1, with 7 nucleotides matching TRBD2. After removal of 8 bases from V and 10 bases from J, the junction contained 11 bases not matched to a gene. The germline gives CDR1 WSHSY, CDR2 SAAADI. The CDR3 is made up of 13 amino acids. As DNA, the CDR3 is TGCGCCAGCCGAAGACTAGCCGGGCGAGAGCAGTTCTTC. Amino acid sequence: CASRRLAGREQFF.

The V gene is TRBV6-5, the J gene TRBJ2-7; 7 bases are shared with TRBD2. V was pared by 2 bases and J by 1 base, with 2 bases of the junction left unmatched. The CDR3 runs 14 residues. Germline V gene lookup returns CDR1 MNHEY and CDR2 SVGAGI. The CDR3 DNA follows: TGTGCCAGCAGTTACGGACTAGGATCCTACGAGCAGTACTTC. Residues: CASSYGLGSYEQYF.

The V call is TRBV7-9, the J call TRBJ2-7; 9 bases match TRBD2. Germline CDR1 and CDR2: SEHNR and FQNEAQ (reference sequence). The V gene end was trimmed by 5 bases and the J gene end by 1 base; junction bases not matched to a gene: 9. The CDR3 runs 16 residues. CDR3 in DNA: TGTGCCAGCAGCCTTTACGGGACTAGCAGGTCCTACGAGCAGTACTTC. The encoded protein is CASSLYGTSRSYEQYF.

The chain combines TRBV7-2 with TRBJ2-7, with 10 bases matching TRBD2. This CDR3 region has 15 residues. After removal of 2 bases from V and 2 bases from J, the junction contained 3 bases not matched to a gene. In germline, CDR1 is SGHTA, CDR2 FQGNSA. This CDR3 reads CASSLRLAGAYEQYF. The CDR3 bases are TGTGCCAGCAGCTTACGGCTAGCGGGAGCCTACGAGCAGTACTTC.

The chain carries TRBV13 and TRBJ2-3; no clear D. Germline loops: CDR1 PRHDT, CDR2 FYEKMQ (reference sequence). The CDR3 runs 18 residues. Trimming removed 5 bases from V and 0 bases from J, with 21 bases in between. DNA of the CDR3: TGTGCCAGCAGCACAAGGGCGACCAGTGCGCTGAGCACAGATACGCAGTATTTT. This sequence encodes CASSTRATSALSTDTQYF.

The V call is TRBV3-1 (or the pseudogene TRBV3-2), the J call TRBJ2-3; 9 positions match TRBD2. This CDR3 spans 17 amino acids. Germline V lookup: CDR1 LGHDT, CDR2 YNNKEL (reference sequence). V trimming: 0 bases; J trimming: 1 base; junction bases outside the gene matches: 5. The CDR3 region is CASSQDLREGGTDTQYF. The CDR3 coding sequence is TGTGCCAGCAGCCAAGATCTGCGGGAGGGAGGCACAGATACGCAGTATTTT.

The chain uses TRBV7-9 and TRBJ2-1; 10 positions match TRBD2. The junction had 4 bases not matched to a gene; V was cut back by 2 bases and J by 9 bases. The CDR3 consists of 14 residues. The germline V gene has CDR1 SEHNR and CDR2 FQNEAQ (reference sequence). The CDR3 sequence is CASSLLGLAFEQFF. As DNA, the CDR3 is TGTGCCAGCAGCTTACTGGGACTAGCGTTTGAGCAGTTCTTC.

The genes are TRBV5-4 and TRBJ1-1; 9 bases map to TRBD1. Trimming cost V 5 bases and J 1 base; bases outside gene matches: 3. The CDR3 sequence is 14 residues long. Germline V gene sequence: CDR1 SGHNT, CDR2 YYREEE (reference sequence). This chain's CDR3 is CASRSGQGNTEAFF. The CDR3 DNA reads as TGTGCCAGCAGGTCGGGACAGGGGAACACTGAAGCTTTCTTT.

The rearrangement uses TRBV7-7 and TRBJ2-1; maybe TRBD1 (6 bases). This CDR3 is 16 amino acids long. CDR1 is SSHAT, CDR2 FNYEAQ, per germline (reference sequence). V dropped 5 bases and J dropped 2 bases, with 16 bases sitting between them. The CDR3 here is CASSPTPDSTYNEQFF. DNA of the CDR3: TGTGCCAGCAGCCCGACGCCGGACAGTACCTACAATGAGCAGTTCTTC.

The chain recombines TRBV18 with TRBJ2-7; TRBD1 or TRBD2 may be the D gene (5 bases each). The CDR3 runs 14 residues. Trimming removed 2 bases from V and 7 bases from J, with 15 bases in between. Looked up from germline, CDR1 is KGHSH and CDR2 is LQKENI. The CDR3 coding sequence is TGTGCCAGCTCACCATCACAGGACTTTGGGGAGCAGTACTTC. Translating it yields CASSPSQDFGEQYF. Together with reference TRBV18 and TRBJ2-7, the CDR3 gives the full variable domain: NAGVMQNPRHLVRRRGQEARLRCSPMKGHSHVYWYRQLPEEGLKFMVYLQKENIIDESGMPKERFSAEFPKEGPSILRIQQVVRGDSAAYFCASSPSQDFGEQYFGPGTRLTVT.

This clone was seen only a few times. The rearrangement uses TRBV3-1 (or the pseudogene TRBV3-2) and TRBJ1-4, with a weak D call TRBD1 (5 bases). Trimming removed 4 bases at V and 8 bases at J, with 14 bases between. The CDR3 contains 14 residues. Germline V gene sequence: CDR1 LGHDT, CDR2 YNNKEL (reference sequence). CDR3 loop: CASSPSGLREKLFF. The CDR3 region has the DNA TGTGCCAGCAGCCCCTCGGGGCTGAGGGAAAAACTGTTTTTT.

V usage is TRBV29-1 and J usage is TRBJ2-3; no clear D. Germline CDR1 reads SQVTM; CDR2 reads ANQGSEA. The length of the CDR3 is 13 residues. The DNA for the CDR3 is TGCAGGGCCTCGTCTGCTAGCACAGATACGCAGTATTTT. It codes for CRASSASTDTQYF.

The chain has TRBV6-5 and TRBJ1-4; D is ambiguous. Germline V gene lookup returns CDR1 MNHEY and CDR2 SVGAGI. The CDR3 loop spans 13 amino acids. Trimming removed 0 bases at V and 4 bases at J, with 3 bases between. DNA for the CDR3: TGTGCCAGCAGTTACTCGGTTAATGAAAAACTGTTTTTT. Protein product: CASSYSVNEKLFF.

The chain couples TRBV15 to TRBJ2-1; D remains ambiguous. Germline CDR1 reads LNHNV; CDR2 reads YYDKDF (reference sequence). Deletions cut 0 bases from V and 4 bases from J, with 1 base between. The CDR3 is made up of 12 amino acids. The CDR3 nucleotides read TGTGCCACCAGCAGAGATTACAATGAGCAGTTCTTC. This gives the protein CATSRDYNEQFF.

The chain employs TRBV4-2 and TRBJ1-2, with D perhaps matching TRBD1 (5 bases). The germline gives CDR1 LGHNA, CDR2 YNFKEQ. The length of the CDR3 is 14 residues. V was cut by 1 base and J by 6 bases, with 12 bases left in between. The CDR3 reads CASSQAGTGDGYTF. For the CDR3, the DNA is TGTGCCAGCAGCCAAGCTGGGACGGGGGATGGCTACACCTTC.

The J gene is TRBJ1-1, the V gene TRBV11-3; D not certain. Per the germline V gene, CDR1 is SGHNT and CDR2 is YENEEA. V was cut by 0 bases and J by 3 bases, with 5 bases left in between. The CDR3 length is 13 residues. CDR3 sequence reads: CASSLEQDTEAFF. The DNA of the CDR3 is TGTGCCAGCAGCTTAGAGCAGGACACTGAAGCTTTCTTT.

The chain recombines TRBV15 with TRBJ1-1, with D possibly matching TRBD1 (6 bases). CDR3 size: 15 residues. From germline, CDR1 is LNHNV and CDR2 YYDKDF (reference sequence). Trimming shortened V by 9 bases and J by 7 bases, and 24 bases separated the two germline ends. CDR3 in amino acids: CATQGGGAGKIEAFF. As DNA, the CDR3 is TGTGCCACTCAAGGTGGGGGCGCGGGGAAAATTGAAGCTTTCTTT.

This chain links TRBV7-3 with TRBJ2-5; D gene ambiguous. The CDR3 consists of 12 residues. Between the trimmed V and J ends, which lost 5 bases and 5 bases, there was a span of 9 bases. CDR1 SGHTA and CDR2 FQGTGA come from the germline V gene. The DNA of the CDR3 is TGTGCCAGCAGCAATAGTGGGGAGACCCAGTACTTC. This gives the protein CASSNSGETQYF. Variable domain in full (rest from reference TRBV7-3 and TRBJ2-5): GAGVSQTPSNKVTEKGKYVELRCDPISGHTALYWYRQSLGQGPEFLIYFQGTGAADDSGLPNDRFFAVRPEGSVSTLKIQRTERGDSAVYLCASSNSGETQYFGPGTRLLVL.

The chain joins TRBV5-1 to TRBJ2-2, with TRBD1 matching over 7 bases. The CDR3 has 16 residues. The ends lost 7 bases at V and 3 bases at J; junction bases unmatched: 12. Germline V CDR1 and CDR2: SGHRS, YFSETQ. The chain's CDR3 is CASGRGDRADTGELFF. CDR3 nucleotide sequence: TGCGCCAGCGGCAGGGGCGACAGGGCCGACACCGGGGAGCTGTTTTTT.

This clone was counted once. J is TRBJ2-7 and V is TRBV2; 8 bases are a match to TRBD1. Germline V CDR1 and CDR2: SNHLY, FYNNEI. J lost 1 base, V lost 6 bases, and 8 bases had no gene match. This CDR3 is built from 15 residues. The CDR3 nucleotides read TGTGCCAGCAGCCCACAGGGGGTTCCGTCCTACGAGCAGTACTTC. This codes for CASSPQGVPSYEQYF.

The CDR3 reads CASSPGLSPGYGYTF. The DNA for the CDR3 is TGTGCCAGCAGCCCGGGACTATCACCTGGTTATGGCTACACCTTC. The gene calls are TRBV7-3 and TRBJ1-2, with a tentative D call TRBD1 (5 bases). Per the germline V gene, CDR1 is SGHTA and CDR2 is FQGTGA. V lost 5 bases, J lost 5 bases, and 18 bases lay in between. CDR3 length: 15 amino acids.

The genes are TRBV7-9 and TRBJ2-1; D is uncertain. The CDR3 is 11 residues long. Trimming removed 5 bases at V and 7 bases at J, with 6 bases between. Germline loops: CDR1 SEHNR, CDR2 FQNEAQ (reference sequence). This CDR3 reads CASSPVNEQFF. In DNA form, the CDR3 reads TGTGCCAGCAGCCCGGTAAATGAGCAGTTCTTC.

The V and J genes are TRBV28 and TRBJ1-2, with D uncertain. CDR3 size: 13 residues. CDR1 and CDR2 from the germline V gene are MDHEN and SYDVKM. The V end lost 4 bases, the J end lost 2 bases, and 8 bases lay between the germline ends. The CDR3 nucleotides are TGTGCCAGCAGTTCGGCAGAAAACTATGGCTACACCTTC. It is translated as CASSSAENYGYTF.

This clone was counted a single time. This chain links TRBV4-1 with TRBJ2-2; D may correspond to TRBD1 or TRBD2 (5 bases each). Deletions cut 4 bases from V and 5 bases from J, with 23 bases between. In germline, CDR1 is MGHRA, CDR2 YSYEKL. This CDR3 is 18 amino acids long. In DNA, the CDR3 is TGCGCCAGCAGCCGAGAAAGATTTGGGGGAGTGGGTACCGGGGAGCTGTTTTTT. Protein sequence: CASSRERFGGVGTGELFF.

V is TRBV5-1 and J is TRBJ1-5; tentative D call: TRBD1 (5 bases). Trimming cost V 4 bases and J 0 bases, with 14 bases left between them. In germline, CDR1 is SGHRS, CDR2 YFSETQ. This CDR3 is 16 amino acids long. The CDR3 bases are TGCGCCAGCAGCCTCGGCGGGGGGAATAGCAATCAGCCCCAGCATTTT. It codes for CASSLGGGNSNQPQHF.

The J gene is TRBJ1-4, the V gene TRBV5-6, with a tentative D call TRBD1 (5 bases). Germline-derived CDR1 and CDR2 are SGHDT and YYEEEE. The V end was cut by 4 bases, the J end by 8 bases, with 15 bases between. The CDR3 contains 14 residues. CDR3 bases: TGTGCCAGCAGCCACCGGGACTTTGACGAAAAACTGTTTTTT. Protein: CASSHRDFDEKLFF. The full variable domain, in which reference TRBV5-6 and TRBJ1-4 provide the parts outside the CDR3, is DAGVTQSPTHLIKTRGQQVTLRCSPKSGHDTVSWYQQALGQGPQFIFQYYEEEERQRGNFPDRFSGHQFPNYSSELNVNALLLGDSALYLCASSHRDFDEKLFFGSGTQLSVL.

This clone appeared once. The rearrangement joins TRBV19 to TRBJ2-2; D remains ambiguous. V was shortened by 4 bases and J by 8 bases, with 14 bases between the two germline ends. The CDR3 contains 14 residues. Germline-derived CDR1 and CDR2 are LNHDA and SQIVND (reference sequence). The CDR3 is CASSKMGGAGELFF. The CDR3, as DNA: TGTGCCAGTAGTAAGATGGGTGGAGCGGGGGAGCTGTTTTTT.

For this clone: The junction departs from the called germline gene at one end, perhaps through a read error. The V call is TRBV30, the J call TRBJ2-1, with 10 bases identical to TRBD2. CDR3 length: 9 amino acids. The germline CDR1 and CDR2 sequences are GTSNPN and SVGIG (reference sequence). The CDR3 region has the DNA TGTGCCTGGGGGACTAGCGCTATCTTC. The encoded protein is CAWGTSAIF.

This rearrangement joins TRBV18 to TRBJ1-5; 10 bases match TRBD1. The V segment lost 6 bases and the J segment 4 bases; nucleotides outside the gene matches: 9. Germline V CDR1 and CDR2: KGHSH, LQKENI. This CDR3 is 16 amino acids long. This CDR3 reads CASSPGQGSINQPQHF. Written as DNA, the CDR3 is TGTGCCAGCTCGCCGGGACAGGGGAGCATAAATCAGCCCCAGCATTTT.

The chain combines TRBV2 with TRBJ2-7, with a tentative D call TRBD1 (5 bases). The CDR3 runs 13 residues. CDR1 is SNHLY, CDR2 FYNNEI, per germline. Trimming pared 7 bases from V and 0 bases from J, leaving 10 bases between. CDR3 residues: CASNQGSSYEQYF. In nucleotides, the CDR3 is TGTGCCAGCAATCAGGGAAGCTCCTACGAGCAGTACTTC.